This TCR beta chain was found in a study of OX40 agonist ivuxolimab in advanced cancers. Study overall: Ivuxolimab doses were 0.01, 0.1, 0.3, 1.5, 3 or 10 mg/kg every 2 weeks. The study's findings and limits: Clones of CD4+ and CD8+ blood T cells grew by week 6 at doses of 0.1 to 3.0 mg/kg.

V was cut by 3 bases and J by 1 base, with 6 bases left in between. CDR3 length: 13 residues. The germline gives CDR1 SGHVS, CDR2 FNYEAQ. Method: immunoSEQ multiplex PCR; TCRdb's copy keeps in-frame clones and lacks some. The sample gives over 45,000 clones, about 89% of which show up once; around 1.4% is in the top ten. Concerning this clone itself: Its antigen is not known.

The genes are TRBV7-6 and TRBJ1-2, with D possibly being TRBD1 (5 bases). This clonotype was sampled from an adult with an advanced solid tumor such as melanoma, head and neck, liver or kidney cancer. Sequencing was performed on CD4+ or CD8+ T cells sorted from blood, taken in a trial of the OX40 agonist ivuxolimab. CDR3 protein: CASSLGGNYGYTF. The CDR3 nucleotides read TGTGCCAGCAGCTTGGGGGGTAACTATGGCTACACCTTC.